This T cell receptor beta chain emerged from a study of blood T cell repertoires in COVID-19. Study overall: Italy, Spain and the United States were the sources of the convalescent and acute COVID-19 samples.

In the original analysis: Estimation of nucleated cell counts was performed using reference gene primer amplification. The table came from immunoSEQ multiplex PCR; TCRdb's copy has only in-frame clones and leaves some out. That table furnishes V, J and clone size, whereas the DNA furnished D and trimming. Altogether 250,000 to 300,000 clones are present, roughly 90% being singletons, with the ten largest covering 10% to 15%. Sequenced input: peripheral blood. This TCR derives from a woman between 70 and 85 years old with COVID-19, enrolled during active disease.

CDR3 nucleotide sequence: TGTGCCAGCAGTTTAACCGGGACTAGCGGGGTAGATACGCAGTATTTT. It is translated as CASSLTGTSGVDTQYF. The chain recombines TRBV28 with TRBJ2-3; 13 positions match TRBD2. The CDR3 extends over 16 amino acids. The germline CDR1 and CDR2 sequences are MDHEN and SYDVKM. The junction had 4 bases not matched to a gene; V was cut back by 2 bases and J by 5 bases.